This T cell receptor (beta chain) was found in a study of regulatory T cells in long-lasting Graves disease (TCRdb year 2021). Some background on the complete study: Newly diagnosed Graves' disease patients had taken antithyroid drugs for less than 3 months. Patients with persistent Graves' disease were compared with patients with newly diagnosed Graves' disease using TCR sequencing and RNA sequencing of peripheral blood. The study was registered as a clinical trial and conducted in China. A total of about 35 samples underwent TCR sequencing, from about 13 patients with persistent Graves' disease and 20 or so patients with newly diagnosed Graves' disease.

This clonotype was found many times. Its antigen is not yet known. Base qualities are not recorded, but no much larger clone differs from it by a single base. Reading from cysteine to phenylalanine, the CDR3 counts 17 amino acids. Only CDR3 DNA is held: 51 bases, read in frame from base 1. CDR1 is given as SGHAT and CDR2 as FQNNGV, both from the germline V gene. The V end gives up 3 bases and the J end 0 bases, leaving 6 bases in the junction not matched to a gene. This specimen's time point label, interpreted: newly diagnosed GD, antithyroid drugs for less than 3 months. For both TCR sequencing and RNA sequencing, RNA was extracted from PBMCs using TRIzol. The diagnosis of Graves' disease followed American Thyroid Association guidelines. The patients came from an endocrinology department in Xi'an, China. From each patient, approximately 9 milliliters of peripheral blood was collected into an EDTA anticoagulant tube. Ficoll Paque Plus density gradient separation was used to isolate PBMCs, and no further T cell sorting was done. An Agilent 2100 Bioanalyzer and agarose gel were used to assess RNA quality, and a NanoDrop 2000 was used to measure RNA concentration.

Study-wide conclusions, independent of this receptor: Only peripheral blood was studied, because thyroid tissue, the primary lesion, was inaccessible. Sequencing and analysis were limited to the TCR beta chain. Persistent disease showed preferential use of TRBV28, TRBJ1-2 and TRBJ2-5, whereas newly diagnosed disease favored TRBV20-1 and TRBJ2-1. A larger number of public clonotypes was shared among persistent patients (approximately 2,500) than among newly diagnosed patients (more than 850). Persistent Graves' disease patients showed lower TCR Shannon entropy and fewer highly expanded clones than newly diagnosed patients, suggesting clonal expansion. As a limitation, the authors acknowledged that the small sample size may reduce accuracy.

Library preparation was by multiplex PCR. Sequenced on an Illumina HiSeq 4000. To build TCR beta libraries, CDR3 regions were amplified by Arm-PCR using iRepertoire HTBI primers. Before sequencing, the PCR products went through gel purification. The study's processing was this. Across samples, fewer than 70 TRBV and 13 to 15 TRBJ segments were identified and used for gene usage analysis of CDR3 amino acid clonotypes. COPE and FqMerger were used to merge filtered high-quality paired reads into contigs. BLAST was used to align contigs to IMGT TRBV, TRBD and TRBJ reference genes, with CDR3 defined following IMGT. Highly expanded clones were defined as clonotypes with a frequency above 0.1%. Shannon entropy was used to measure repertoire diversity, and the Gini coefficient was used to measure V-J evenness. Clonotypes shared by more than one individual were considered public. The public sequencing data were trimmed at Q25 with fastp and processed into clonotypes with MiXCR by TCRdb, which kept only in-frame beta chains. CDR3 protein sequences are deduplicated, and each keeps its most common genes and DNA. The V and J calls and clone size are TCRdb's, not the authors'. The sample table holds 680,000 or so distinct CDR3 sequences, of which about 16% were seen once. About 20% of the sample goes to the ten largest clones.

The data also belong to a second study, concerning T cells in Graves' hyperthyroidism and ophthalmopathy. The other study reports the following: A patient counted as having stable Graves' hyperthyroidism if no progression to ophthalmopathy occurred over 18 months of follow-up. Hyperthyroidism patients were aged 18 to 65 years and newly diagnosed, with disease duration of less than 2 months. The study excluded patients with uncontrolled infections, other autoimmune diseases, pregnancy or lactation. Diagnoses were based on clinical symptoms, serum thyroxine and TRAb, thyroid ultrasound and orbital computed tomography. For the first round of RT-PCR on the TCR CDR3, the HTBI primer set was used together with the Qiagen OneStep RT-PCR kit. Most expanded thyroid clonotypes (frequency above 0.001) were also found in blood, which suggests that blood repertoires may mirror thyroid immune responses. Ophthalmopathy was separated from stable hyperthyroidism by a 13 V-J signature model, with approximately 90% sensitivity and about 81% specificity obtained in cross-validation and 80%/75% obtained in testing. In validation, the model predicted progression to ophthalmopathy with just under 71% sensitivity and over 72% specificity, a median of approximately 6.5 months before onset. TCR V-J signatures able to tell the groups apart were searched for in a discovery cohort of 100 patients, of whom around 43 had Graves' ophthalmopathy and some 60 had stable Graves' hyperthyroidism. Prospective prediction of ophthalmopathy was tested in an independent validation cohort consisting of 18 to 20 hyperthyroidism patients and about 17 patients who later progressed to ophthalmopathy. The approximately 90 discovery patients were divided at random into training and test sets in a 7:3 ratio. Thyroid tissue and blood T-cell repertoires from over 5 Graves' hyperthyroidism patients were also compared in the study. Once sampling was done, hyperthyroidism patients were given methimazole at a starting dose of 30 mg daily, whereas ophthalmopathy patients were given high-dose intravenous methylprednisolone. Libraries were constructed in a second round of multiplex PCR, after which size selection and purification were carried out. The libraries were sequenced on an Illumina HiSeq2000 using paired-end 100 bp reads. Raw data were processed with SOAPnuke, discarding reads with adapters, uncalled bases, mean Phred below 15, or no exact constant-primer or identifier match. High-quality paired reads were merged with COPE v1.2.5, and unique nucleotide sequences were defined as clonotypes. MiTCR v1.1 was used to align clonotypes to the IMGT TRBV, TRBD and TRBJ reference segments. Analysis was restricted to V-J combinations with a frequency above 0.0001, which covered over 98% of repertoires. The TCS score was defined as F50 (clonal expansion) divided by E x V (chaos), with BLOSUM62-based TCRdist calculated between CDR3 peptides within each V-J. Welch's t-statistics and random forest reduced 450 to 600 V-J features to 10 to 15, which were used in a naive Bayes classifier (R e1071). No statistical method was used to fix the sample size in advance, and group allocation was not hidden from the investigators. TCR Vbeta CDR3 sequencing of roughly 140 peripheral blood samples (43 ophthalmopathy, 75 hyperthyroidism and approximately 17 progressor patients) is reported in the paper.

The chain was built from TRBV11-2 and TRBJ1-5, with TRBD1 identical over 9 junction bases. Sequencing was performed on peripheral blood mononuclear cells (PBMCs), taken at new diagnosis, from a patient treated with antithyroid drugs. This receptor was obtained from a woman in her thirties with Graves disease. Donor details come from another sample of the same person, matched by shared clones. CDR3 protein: CASSLGTGTYSNQPQHF. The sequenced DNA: TGTGCCAGCAGCTTGGGGACAGGGACTTATAGCAATCAGCCCCAGCATTTT. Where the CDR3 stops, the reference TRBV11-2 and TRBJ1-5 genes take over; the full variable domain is EAGVAQSPRYKIIEKRQSVAFWCNPISGHATLYWYQQILGQGPKLLIQFQNNGVVDDSQLPKDRFSAERLKGVDSTLKIQPAKLEDSAVYLCASSLGTGTYSNQPQHFGDGTRLSIL.